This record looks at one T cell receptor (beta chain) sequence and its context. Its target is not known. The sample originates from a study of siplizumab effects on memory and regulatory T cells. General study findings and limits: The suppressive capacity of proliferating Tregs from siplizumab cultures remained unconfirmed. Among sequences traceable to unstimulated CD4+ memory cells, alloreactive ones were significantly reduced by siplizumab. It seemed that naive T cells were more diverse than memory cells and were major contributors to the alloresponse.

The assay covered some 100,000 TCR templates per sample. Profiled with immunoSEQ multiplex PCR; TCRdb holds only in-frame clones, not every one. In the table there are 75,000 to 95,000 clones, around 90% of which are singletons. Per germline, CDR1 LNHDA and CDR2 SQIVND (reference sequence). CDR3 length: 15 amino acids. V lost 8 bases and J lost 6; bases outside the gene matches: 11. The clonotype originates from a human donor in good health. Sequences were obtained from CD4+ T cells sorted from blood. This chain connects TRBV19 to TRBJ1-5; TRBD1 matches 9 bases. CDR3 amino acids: CASSQRTGVSQPQHF. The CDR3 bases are TGTGCCAGTTCCCAGCGGACAGGGGTCAGTCAGCCCCAGCATTTT. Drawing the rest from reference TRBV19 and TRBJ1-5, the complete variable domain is DGGITQSPKYLFRKEGQNVTLSCEQNLNHDAMYWYRQDPGQGLRLIYYSQIVNDFQKGDIAEGYSVSREKKESFPLTVTSAQKNPTAFYLCASSQRTGVSQPQHFGDGTRLSIL.